This T cell receptor beta chain was sequenced in a study of cytotoxic CD8 clonotypes in ibrutinib-treated CLL. A 1 in 200,000 to 1 in 1 million T cell depth was the sequencing target. TCRdb's table, derived via immunoSEQ multiplex PCR, lists solely in-frame clones and lacks some. The sample lists about 200,000 clones; roughly 77% were seen once. This CDR3 has 17 amino acids. The J segment lost 1 base and the V segment lost 0 bases, leaving 5 bases of the junction unmatched. Looked up from germline, CDR1 is KGHSH and CDR2 is LQKENI. The sequencing here drew on PBMCs, taken after 12 months of ibrutinib treatment. This sequence joins TRBV18 and TRBJ1-2, with 10 bases identical to TRBD1. The sequence derives from a human donor with chronic lymphocytic leukemia. In DNA, the CDR3 is TGTGCCAGCTCACCACCTAAAGGGACAGGGGTTAACTATGGCTACACCTTC. This translates into CASSPPKGTGVNYGYTF.